This T cell receptor beta chain was obtained from a study of beta chain features in type 1 diabetes. Whole-study results and caveats: Shorter TCRB CDR3s, moderately but significantly so, were found in Type 1 diabetes patients in all four CD4+ subsets. With patients and controls alike, PCR might favor shorter templates to an equal degree.

Since all of the isolated RNA was reverse transcribed, expressed TCRB transcripts were what got sequenced. TCRdb's table, derived via immunoSEQ multiplex PCR, lists solely in-frame clones and lacks some. The data contain a few hundred thousand clones, around 20% of them singletons. Germline trimming cut 5 bases from V and 6 bases from J; bases unmatched to any gene: 9. Germline lookup yields CDR1 SEHNR and CDR2 FQNEAQ (reference sequence). The length of the CDR3 is 14 residues. There are a few counts of this clone. Its specificity is not known. This sequence originates from a woman in her thirties or forties with type 1 diabetes. The sequenced sample was naive CD4+ T cells from blood. The rearrangement uses TRBV7-9 and TRBJ2-7; TRBD1 matches 8 bases. CDR3 amino acids: CASSRGQGNGEQYF. The DNA for the CDR3 is TGTGCCAGCAGCCGAGGACAGGGAAACGGCGAGCAGTACTTC. Looking up the rest from reference TRBV7-9 and TRBJ2-7 gives the full variable domain: DTGVSQNPRHKITKRGQNVTFRCDPISEHNRLYWYRQTLGQGPEFLTYFQNEAQLEKSRLLSDRFSAERPKGSFSTLEIQRTEQGDSAMYLCASSRGQGNGEQYFGPGTRLTVT.